A single T cell receptor beta chain is shown here with its context. Its antigen remains unknown. This sample was taken from a study of vaccination and CD4 T cells after COVID-19. Cultured CD4+ T cells had their DNA profiled by the Oncomine TCR Beta short-read assay. TCRdb reprocessed the PCR reads via MiXCR and lists one record per CDR3 protein. The table records 9,500 to 13,000 distinct CDR3 sequences, around 58% of them present only once. The CDR3 runs to 13 residues. Trimming cost V 7 bases and J 2 bases, with 11 bases left between them. From germline, CDR1 is MNHNS and CDR2 SASEGT. The treatment: roughly nine-day PBMC culture with coronavirus spike peptide pools or control peptides (ViraFEST assay).

The chain is built from TRBV6-1 and TRBJ1-1; D is unclear. The sequencing sample was made of CD4+ T cells from blood, cultured in vitro. The clonotype was recovered from a human donor who had recovered from COVID-19. The CDR3, as DNA: TGTGCCAGCACCAACGGGGTAAACACTGAAGCTTTCTTT. Translated, it gives CASTNGVNTEAFF.